Listed here is a single T cell receptor (beta chain). The antigen is not known. At the Johns Hopkins FTIC core, DNA taken from cultured CD4+ T cells was sequenced by way of the Oncomine TCR Beta short-read assay. It was cultured CD4+ T cells from which genomic DNA was extracted. TCRdb recomputed calls from the PCR reads with MiXCR, one row per CDR3 protein. The table records roughly 18,000 distinct CDR3 sequences, around 45% of them present only once. Sample treatment: approximately 11-day PBMC culture with coronavirus spike peptide pools or control peptides (ViraFEST assay). Each well held over 1.5 million PBMCs in IL-2 (about 9.3 IU/ml) medium with about 10 ug/ml peptide pools. These data belong to a study of vaccination and CD4 T cells after COVID-19. Study at large: Post-vaccine sample collection happened at a median of approximately 74 days after dose two, ranging 14 to 241. Study conclusions and caveats: Median SARS-CoV-2-reactive clonotypes rose from roughly 19 to 38, not significantly.

This CDR3 is built from 14 residues. The junction had 7 bases not matched to a gene; V was cut back by 6 bases and J by 5 bases. Germline V lookup: CDR1 DFQATT, CDR2 SNEGSKA (reference sequence). This chain connects TRBV20-1 to TRBJ2-1, with 10 bases fitting TRBD2. Source: CD4+ T cells from blood, cultured in vitro, taken after SARS-CoV-2 vaccination. The receptor was derived from a human donor who had recovered from COVID-19. The CDR3 DNA is TGCAGTGCCCCGAGCGGGAGGGTCCACAATGAGCAGTTCTTC. Protein product: CSAPSGRVHNEQFF.